This is a list of T cell receptor beta chains from one sample in a study of tumor-infiltrating lymphocytes in primary liver carcinoma. MiXCR, applied by TCRdb to the multiplex PCR reads, yields one record per CDR3 protein. This sample has just over 300,000 distinct CDR3 sequences, with around three fifths found just once. Source material: peripheral blood. The receptors come from a woman in her 30s with primary liver carcinoma and hepatitis B virus infection. Both conserved end residues are part of each CDR3. The D gene is left open where the match is weak. The listing skips clone size in some rows; elsewhere it reads once, few, many or a size class.

J gene,D gene,clone size,V gene,CDR3 protein,CDR3 DNA
TRBJ2-2,NA,NA,TRBV5-6,CASTLAPGVTGEMFF,TGTGCCAGCACCTTGGCACCCGGAGTCACCGGGGAGATGTTTTTT
TRBJ2-1,NA,many,TRBV6-6,CASSPRELPNEQFF,TGTGCCAGCAGCCCCCGGGAGTTACCTAATGAGCAGTTCTTC
TRBJ2-3,NA,NA,TRBV7-8,CASSFVVGGGTDMQYF,TGTGCCAGCAGCTTTGTAGTGGGAGGGGGGACAGATATGCAGTATTTT
TRBJ2-1,NA,NA,TRBV4-3,CVSSQDVGSSYNEQFF,TGCGTCAGCAGTCAAGATGTGGGAAGCTCCTACAATGAGCAGTTCTTC
TRBJ1-6,NA,many,TRBV11-2,CASSPPGGVSRPLHF,TGTGCCAGCAGCCCACCAGGAGGGGTTTCAAGACCCCTCCACTTT
TRBJ2-5,NA,NA,TRBV24-1,CATSDFKETQYF,TGTGCCACCAGTGATTTTAAGGAGACCCAGTACTTC
TRBJ2-2,NA,few,TRBV6-1,CASRVDTWRDNTGELFF,TGTGCCAGCAGGGTAGACACGTGGCGGGATAACACCGGGGAGCTGTTTTTT
TRBJ2-3,NA,NA,TRBV10-3,CAISDVGSTDTQYF,TGTGCCATCAGTGATGTCGGGAGCACAGATACGCAGTATTTT
TRBJ1-2,NA,once,TRBV21-1,CASSGRGGRRNGYTF,TGTGCCAGCAGCGGGCGAGGTGGTCGAAGGAATGGCTACACCTTC
TRBJ2-1,NA,many,TRBV6-2/TRBV6-3,CASSYGGVGGNEQFF,TGTGCCAGCAGTTACGGCGGCGTAGGGGGAAATGAGCAGTTCTTC
TRBJ1-4,NA,NA,TRBV11-2,CASGRKGDYEKLFF,TGTGCCAGCGGCCGTAAGGGGGACTATGAAAAACTGTTTTTT
TRBJ2-7,NA,many,TRBV14,CASSQVVYEQYF,TGTGCCAGCAGCCAAGTCGTCTACGAGCAGTACTTC
TRBJ1-5,TRBD1,NA,TRBV11-2,CASSPETGGYQPQHF,TGTGCTAGCAGCCCCGAGACAGGGGGCTATCAGCCCCAGCATTTT
TRBJ2-3,TRBD1,NA,TRBV6-2/TRBV6-3,CASSDPGQGTETQYF,TGTGCCAGCAGCGACCCGGGACAGGGCACAGAAACGCAGTATTTT
TRBJ2-1,NA,NA,TRBV11-2,CASSLYRTRRHEQFF,TGTGCCAGCAGCTTATATAGGACTCGTCGGCACGAGCAGTTCTTC
TRBJ2-1,NA,NA,TRBV11-2,CASSLEVGYEQFF,TGTGCCAGCAGCTTAGAGGTGGGATATGAACAGTTCTTC
TRBJ2-5,TRBD1,medium-sized,TRBV11-1,CASSLDRGRETQYF,TGTGCCAGCAGCTTGGACAGGGGAAGAGAGACCCAGTACTTC
TRBJ2-2,NA,NA,TRBV6-5,CVTSIGPGGIGGLFF,TGTGTCACCAGTATCGGACCGGGAGGTATCGGGGGGCTATTTTTT
TRBJ2-3,NA,NA,TRBV6-1,CASSEDSSPLSAQYF,TGTGCCAGCAGTGAGGACTCCTCCCCCTTGAGTGCGCAGTATTTT
TRBJ2-7,TRBD1,few,TRBV7-9,CASSSPGQGSHEQYF,TGTGCCAGCAGCTCCCCGGGACAGGGGAGCCACGAGCAGTACTTC
TRBJ2-7,TRBD2,NA,TRBV2,CASSAPSSGVYEQYF,TGTGCCAGCAGTGCCCCATCTAGCGGGGTCTACGAGCAGTACTTC
TRBJ2-7,NA,NA,TRBV5-1,CASSSSGGSREQYF,TGCGCCAGCAGCTCATCCGGGGGATCACGCGAGCAGTACTTC
TRBJ2-1,NA,NA,TRBV12-3/TRBV12-4,CVSSVLQPGINEQFF,TGTGTCAGCAGCGTCCTCCAGCCCGGGATCAATGAGCAGTTCTTC
TRBJ2-3,TRBD2,NA,TRBV4-3,CASSQDTSGLCTDTQFF,TGCGCCAGCAGCCAAGATACTAGCGGCTTGTGCACAGATACGCAGTTTTTT
TRBJ2-5,TRBD2,NA,TRBV4-2,CASSPSWTSLAAFGETQYF,TGTGCCAGCAGCCCCAGTTGGACTAGTCTAGCGGCCTTTGGAGAGACCCAGTACTTC
TRBJ2-7,NA,NA,TRBV12-3/TRBV12-4,CASSFLDRAYVQYF,TGTGCCAGCAGTTTTCTGGACCGAGCCTACGTGCAGTACTTC
TRBJ2-2,NA,NA,TRBV6-5,CACSRRTGELFF,TGTGCCTGCAGCAGGCGCACCGGGGAGCTGTTTTTT
TRBJ2-7,NA,NA,TRBV6-5,CASSYFVPLIISYEQYF,TGTGCCAGCAGTTACTTCGTCCCGCTGATAATTTCCTACGAACAGTACTTC
TRBJ1-1,NA,NA,TRBV29-1,CSVVGHRDRVDTEALF,TGCAGCGTTGTGGGTCACAGGGATAGGGTGGACACTGAAGCTCTCTTT